A selection of T cell receptor beta chains follows, all from one sample in a study of CD8 T cells in Susac syndrome. TCRdb processed the immunoSEQ multiplex PCR reads anew with MiXCR; each CDR3 protein has one entry. This table holds over 150,000 distinct CDR3 sequences, approximately 95% found once. Sequenced input: CD4+ T cells from PBMCs. The receptors stem from a human donor with Susac syndrome. Both conserved end residues are part of each CDR3. The order of the fields is D gene, clone size, J gene, V gene, CDR3 DNA, CDR3 protein. The D gene is left open where the match is weak. The size field is filled for only some rows; it gives once, few, many or a size class.

TRBD1 | - | TRBJ2-7 | TRBV29-1 | TGCAGCGTTGCCCCGGGACAGGGGAACTACGAGCAGTACTTC | CSVAPGQGNYEQYF
- | few | TRBJ1-5 | TRBV3-1 | TGTGCCAGCAGCCACCGGGGAGATCAGCCCCAGCATTTT | CASSHRGDQPQHF
- | - | TRBJ2-1 | TRBV7-8 | TGTGCCAGCAGCCCGCATCGACTCCCCCCGCCGGACAATGAGCAGTTCTTC | CASSPHRLPPPDNEQFF
- | - | TRBJ2-1 | TRBV29-1 | TGCAGCGTGGGGACTCCTCCTTCGTACAATGAGCAGTTCTTC | CSVGTPPSYNEQFF
TRBD1 | - | TRBJ2-3 | TRBV15 | TGTGCCACCAGCAGATCCGGGACAGAGGGCACAGATACGCAGTATTTT | CATSRSGTEGTDTQYF
TRBD2 | - | TRBJ2-5 | TRBV20-1 | TGCAGTGCTCTTCCCGGCCTAGCGGGAGTCCCGGAGACCCAGTACTTC | CSALPGLAGVPETQYF
- | - | TRBJ2-2 | TRBV5-4 | TGTGCCAGCAGCCCTGGGTGGCTGGGCACCGGGGAGCTGTTTTTT | CASSPGWLGTGELFF
- | - | TRBJ2-6 | TRBV9 | TGTGCCAGCAGCGCGGGGCAGGGGCTTGGGGCCAACGTCCTGACTTTC | CASSAGQGLGANVLTF
TRBD1 | - | TRBJ2-7 | TRBV4-3 | TGCGCCAGCAGCCAAGACGACAGGGGCGAGCAGTACTTC | CASSQDDRGEQYF
- | - | TRBJ1-2 | TRBV4-1 | TGCGCCAGCAGCCAAGCACAGGGACCGGCATTGGGCTACACCTTC | CASSQAQGPALGYTF
TRBD1 | - | TRBJ2-7 | TRBV30 | TGTGCCTGGAGTGGGACAGGGTTCCGGCAGTACTTC | CAWSGTGFRQYF
- | - | TRBJ2-3 | TRBV7-8 | TGTGCCAGCAGCTTGCGGACATTTAGCACAGATACGCAGTATTTT | CASSLRTFSTDTQYF
- | - | TRBJ2-5 | TRBV29-1 | TGCAGCGCGAGAGTTAGGCCCCAAGAGACCCAGTACTTC | CSARVRPQETQYF
TRBD1 | - | TRBJ1-1 | TRBV11-2 | TGTGCCAGCAGCTGGGGACAGGGAAAGACTGAAGCTTTCTTT | CASSWGQGKTEAFF
- | - | TRBJ2-2 | TRBV15 | TGTGCCACCAGCACCTCAAGGACCGGGGAGCTGTTTTTT | CATSTSRTGELFF
- | - | TRBJ2-4 | TRBV13 | TGTGCCAGCAGCTCTCCCGGCGCACTAGCCAAAAACATTCAGTACTTC | CASSSPGALAKNIQYF
- | - | TRBJ2-4 | TRBV12-3/TRBV12-4 | TGTGCCAGCAGCCAGTCAAGTATCTTAGCCAAAAACATTCAGTACTTC | CASSQSSILAKNIQYF
TRBD1 | - | TRBJ1-5 | TRBV20-1 | TGCAGTGCTAGAGACCCACAGGGGGCGCTTAGCAATCAGCCCCAGCATTTT | CSARDPQGALSNQPQHF
- | - | TRBJ2-3 | TRBV3-1 | TGTGCCAGCACGCGGTCTGACGCGAGCACAGATACGCAGTATTTT | CASTRSDASTDTQYF
- | - | TRBJ2-2 | TRBV29-1 | TGCAGCGTTGAAACGAACACCGGGGAGCTGTTTTTT | CSVETNTGELFF
TRBD1 | - | TRBJ2-1 | TRBV5-1 | TGCGCCAGCAGCCAACGGACAGGGACCGGCAATGAGCAGTTCTTC | CASSQRTGTGNEQFF
- | - | TRBJ2-2 | TRBV19 | TGTGCCAGTAGTATGGCAGGCACCGCCGGGGAGCTGTTTTTT | CASSMAGTAGELFF
- | - | TRBJ2-5 | TRBV2 | TGTGCCAGCAGTGAAGCAATGCGGGGCTTCCAAGAGACCCAGTACTTC | CASSEAMRGFQETQYF
- | - | TRBJ2-2 | TRBV9 | TGTGCCAGCAGCGTATATGACCGGGGCGGTGCGAACACCGGGGAGCTGTTTTTT | CASSVYDRGGANTGELFF
TRBD1 | - | TRBJ2-7 | TRBV12-3/TRBV12-4 | TGTGCCAGCAGCGACAACAGGGGACCAGCCTACGAGCAGTACTTC | CASSDNRGPAYEQYF
TRBD1 | - | TRBJ2-1 | TRBV5-1 | TGCGCCAGCAGCTCCGCCGGGACAGCCTACAATGAGCAGTTCTTC | CASSSAGTAYNEQFF
- | - | TRBJ2-2 | TRBV6-1 | TGTGCCAGCTCCCAGATAGGGTGGAAGAACACCGGGGAGCTGTTTTTT | CASSQIGWKNTGELFF
- | - | TRBJ2-3 | TRBV7-3 | TGTGCCAGCAGCGCCCAGGGGTCACGCACAGATACGCAGTATTTT | CASSAQGSRTDTQYF
- | - | TRBJ1-1 | TRBV13 | TGTGCCAGCAGCCTTAAGTGGGCGAGATTTCCGTTGAACACTGAAGCTTTCTTT | CASSLKWARFPLNTEAFF
- | once | TRBJ2-1 | TRBV14 | TGTGCCAGCTCCAAGGTGCAGGGCCGGCATGAGCAGTTCTTC | CASSKVQGRHEQFF
TRBD1 | - | TRBJ1-3 | TRBV7-2 | TGTGCCAGCAGCCGGACAGGGGATGGAAACACCATATATTTT | CASSRTGDGNTIYF
TRBD1 | - | TRBJ1-2 | TRBV29-1 | TGCAGCGTTGAGATCAACAGGGGGCAGGGTGGCTACACCTTC | CSVEINRGQGGYTF
- | - | TRBJ2-3 | TRBV6-9 | TGTGCCAGCCAACGCCCCATTTATACGCAGTATTTT | CASQRPIYTQYF
- | once | TRBJ1-2 | TRBV12-3/TRBV12-4 | TGTGCCAGCAGTTTCGGTTTCGCGAATGGCTACACCTTC | CASSFGFANGYTF
- | - | TRBJ2-1 | TRBV7-9 | TGTGCCAGCAGCCCCCCCGTCATCTATGAGCAGTTCTTC | CASSPPVIYEQFF
- | - | TRBJ2-7 | TRBV28 | TGTGCCAGCAGTTCGGAGTCAGGGGCCAGGGACTACGAGCAGTACTTC | CASSSESGARDYEQYF
- | - | TRBJ2-4 | TRBV28 | TGTGCCAGCACAGGGAGATACGACATTCAGTACTTC | CASTGRYDIQYF
- | - | TRBJ1-2 | TRBV20-1 | TGCAGTAGAGGGACGGGGGCAGGATCCTCTTATGGCTACACCTTC | CSRGTGAGSSYGYTF
- | - | TRBJ2-2 | TRBV29-1 | TGCAGCGTTGGTGTTACCGGGGAGCTGTTTTTT | CSVGVTGELFF
- | - | TRBJ2-7 | TRBV11-2 | TGTGCCAGCAGCCATCTCCTGACAGGGACTGCGTACGAGCAGTACTTC | CASSHLLTGTAYEQYF
- | - | TRBJ2-2 | TRBV20-1 | TGCAGTGCTCCGGACCAAAACACCGGGGAGCTGTTTTTT | CSAPDQNTGELFF
TRBD1 | once | TRBJ1-6 | TRBV5-6 | TGTGCCAGCAGCTTGTCAGCGGGACAGGGGGCCCGTTCACCCCTCCACTTT | CASSLSAGQGARSPLHF
TRBD1 | - | TRBJ1-4 | TRBV4-1 | TGCGCCAGCAGCCAGGGACAGAGGATTAATGAAAAACTGTTTTTT | CASSQGQRINEKLFF
- | - | TRBJ1-3 | TRBV20-1 | TGCAGTGCTAGTCGGGGAAACACCATATATTTT | CSASRGNTIYF
- | - | TRBJ2-4 | TRBV20-1 | TGCAGTGCTAGACTTCAGTCCAAAAACATTCAGTACTTC | CSARLQSKNIQYF
- | once | TRBJ2-1 | TRBV20-1 | TGCAGTGCTGAGCCCCAGCCCAATGAGCAGTTCTTC | CSAEPQPNEQFF
- | - | TRBJ1-1 | TRBV9 | TGTGCCAGCGGGCGAGGGCCGAACACTGAAGCTTTCTTT | CASGRGPNTEAFF